Listed here are 19 T cell receptor beta chains from one sample, sequenced in a study of blood T cell repertoires in COVID-19. Measured with immunoSEQ multiplex PCR; TCRdb has only the in-frame clones, and not every one. This sample has around 340,000 clones, with roughly 87% found just once. The specimen was peripheral blood. The receptors here all came from a woman between 55 and 75 years old with COVID-19, enrolled during active disease.

The J gene is TRBJ1-1, the V gene TRBV5-1; maybe TRBD1 (6 bases). Trimming stripped 4 bases from V and 8 bases from J, with 15 bases between. CDR1 SGHRS and CDR2 YFSETQ come from the germline V gene. The CDR3 spans 13 residues. CDR3 in amino acids: CASSPPGAWEAFF. In DNA form, the CDR3 reads TGCGCCAGCAGCCCTCCAGGGGCCTGGGAAGCTTTCTTT. Using reference TRBV5-1 and TRBJ1-1 for the parts outside the CDR3, the full variable domain is KAGVTQTPRYLIKTRGQQVTLSCSPISGHRSVSWYQQTPGQGLQFLFEYFSETQRNKGNFPGRFSGRQFSNSRSEMNVSTLELGDSALYLCASSPPGAWEAFFGQGTRLTVV.

The chain couples TRBV5-1 to TRBJ1-1; 11 bases are shared with TRBD1. J was trimmed by 5 bases and V by 4 bases; bases with no gene match: 7. Germline V gene data show CDR1 as SGHRS and CDR2 as YFSETQ. The CDR3 has 15 amino acids. The CDR3 coding sequence is TGCGCCAGCAGCCCCGGACAGGGGGCGCGTACTGAAGCTTTCTTT. The encoded protein is CASSPGQGARTEAFF.

The V and J genes are TRBV10-2 and TRBJ1-2; D may be TRBD1 (6 bases). The CDR3 length is 13 residues. Germline V lookup: CDR1 WSHSY, CDR2 SAAADI. V lost 8 bases and J 4 bases, leaving 14 bases between the germline ends. The CDR3, as DNA: TGCGCCAGCTTAGGGGGGGGGCCCTATGGCTACACCTTC. This codes for CASLGGGPYGYTF.

The genes are TRBV27 and TRBJ2-7; 9 positions match TRBD1. The CDR3 runs to 15 residues. Germline trimming cut 5 bases from V and 5 bases from J; bases unmatched to any gene: 10. Per germline, CDR1 MNHEY and CDR2 SMNVEV (reference sequence). CDR3: CASSKTGGRVHEQYF. DNA for the CDR3: TGTGCCAGCAGTAAAACAGGGGGCAGGGTCCACGAGCAGTACTTC.

This clone has a handful of counts. The genes are TRBV6-1 and TRBJ2-7; 8 bases match TRBD2. Germline CDR1 MNHNS, CDR2 SASEGT. V trimming: 2 bases; J trimming: 2 bases; junction bases outside the gene matches: 5. The CDR3 totals 15 residues. The CDR3 bases are TGTGCCAGCAGTGAACCGGGGGGGGCAACCTACGAGCAGTACTTC. It is translated as CASSEPGGATYEQYF.

V usage is TRBV28 and J usage is TRBJ1-6, with TRBD1 matching over 8 bases. Germline lookup yields CDR1 MDHEN and CDR2 SYDVKM. V was pared by 6 bases and J by 14 bases, with 15 bases of the junction left unmatched. The length of the CDR3 is 15 residues. This CDR3 is CASRSDRVHLFALHF. DNA for the CDR3: TGTGCCAGCAGATCGGACAGGGTCCACCTTTTTGCCCTCCACTTT.

V is TRBV5-1 and J is TRBJ1-1; TRBD1 matches 8 bases. The CDR3 sequence is 15 residues long. Trimming at V came to 4 bases and at J to 4 bases, leaving 9 bases not matched to a gene. The germline V gene encodes CDR1 SGHRS and CDR2 YFSETQ. The CDR3 region is CASSPRTGFGTEAFF. The CDR3 DNA is TGCGCCAGCAGCCCGCGGACAGGGTTTGGCACTGAAGCTTTCTTT.

V and J are TRBV2 and TRBJ2-7, with D perhaps matching TRBD1 (5 bases). Germline assignment: CDR1 SNHLY and CDR2 FYNNEI. The CDR3 spans 14 residues. The V gene lost 6 bases and the J gene lost 0 bases, with 12 bases spanning the gap. CDR3 bases: TGTGCCAGCAGGGAGACAGCCCACTCCTACGAGCAGTACTTC. It yields the protein CASRETAHSYEQYF. Combining the CDR3 with reference TRBV2 and TRBJ2-7 gives the whole variable domain EPEVTQTPSHQVTQMGQEVILRCVPISNHLYFYWYRQILGQKVEFLVSFYNNEISEKSEIFDDQFSVERPDGSNFTLKIRSTKLEDSAMYFCASRETAHSYEQYFGPGTRLTVT.

The J gene is TRBJ2-7, the V gene TRBV2, with D possibly matching TRBD2 (5 bases). CDR3 length: 12 amino acids. V lost 9 bases and J 2 bases, leaving 11 bases between the germline ends. The V gene's germline CDR1 is SNHLY and CDR2 FYNNEI. For the CDR3, the DNA is TGTGCCAGTAGGACTGTTACCTACGAGCAGTACTTC. Amino acids: CASRTVTYEQYF.

The chain has TRBV18 and TRBJ1-5; possibly TRBD1 for D (5 bases). This CDR3 is 14 amino acids long. Germline V gene data show CDR1 as KGHSH and CDR2 as LQKENI. V was pared by 6 bases and J by 5 bases, with 14 bases between. The CDR3 sequence is CASSRGTRDQPQHF. DNA of the CDR3: TGTGCCAGCTCCCGCGGGACGCGAGATCAGCCCCAGCATTTT.

To note about this clone: In the same sample, other DNA sequences code for this CDR3. J is TRBJ1-4 and V is TRBV5-6; 9 bases are a match to TRBD1. CDR3 length: 15 residues. V was clipped by 4 bases and J by 5 bases; unmatched bases: 6. Per germline, CDR1 SGHDT and CDR2 YYEEEE. DNA for the CDR3: TGTGCCAGCAGCCTACTAGGGACAGGGAATGAAAAACTGTTTTTT. It encodes CASSLLGTGNEKLFF.

This clone has just a few counts. This rearrangement joins TRBV5-1 to TRBJ2-7, with D possibly being TRBD2 (6 bases). The CDR3 runs 14 residues. V was pared by 3 bases and J by 2 bases, with 12 bases between. Germline assignment: CDR1 SGHRS and CDR2 YFSETQ. The CDR3 region has the DNA TGCGCCAGCAGCTGGGGGGACGGCACCTACGAGCAGTACTTC. This codes for CASSWGDGTYEQYF.

The rearrangement links TRBV10-3 to TRBJ2-1, with D possibly being TRBD2 (7 bases). CDR1 ENHRY and CDR2 SYGVKD come from the germline V gene. Deletions cut 4 bases from V and 6 bases from J, with 13 bases between. There are 14 residues in the CDR3. CDR3 loop: CAISGAGALNEQFF. In nucleotides, the CDR3 is TGTGCCATCAGTGGCGCGGGGGCTCTCAATGAGCAGTTCTTC.

The rearrangement joins TRBV11-2 to TRBJ2-7; tentative D call: TRBD1 (6 bases). The CDR3 is made up of 14 amino acids. The germline gives CDR1 SGHAT, CDR2 FQNNGV. The V end lost 1 base, the J end lost 3 bases, and 10 bases lay between the germline ends. CDR3 loop: CASSLGGQGYEQYF. Here the CDR3 DNA reads TGTGCCAGCAGCTTAGGGGGGCAGGGCTACGAGCAGTACTTC. Full variable domain (rest looked up from reference TRBV11-2 and TRBJ2-7): EAGVAQSPRYKIIEKRQSVAFWCNPISGHATLYWYQQILGQGPKLLIQFQNNGVVDDSQLPKDRFSAERLKGVDSTLKIQPAKLEDSAVYLCASSLGGQGYEQYFGPGTRLTVT.

The rearrangement joins TRBV3-1 (or the pseudogene TRBV3-2) to TRBJ1-2; no firm D call. The V end was cut by 0 bases, the J end by 8 bases, with 13 bases between. Germline values: CDR1 LGHDT, CDR2 YNNKEL (reference sequence). CDR3 size: 14 residues. The CDR3 nucleotides are TGTGCCAGCAGCCAAGATTCCGCGATCGGGGGCTACACCTTC. It encodes CASSQDSAIGGYTF.

This sequence joins TRBV6-6 and TRBJ2-2; 8 bases align to TRBD2. CDR3 length: 17 amino acids. V lost 5 bases to trimming and J lost 1 base; unmatched junction nucleotides: 9. Germline V lookup: CDR1 MNHNY, CDR2 SVGAGI (reference sequence). This chain's CDR3 is CASSPWGSGGNTGELFF. CDR3 DNA sequence: TGTGCCAGCAGTCCCTGGGGGAGCGGGGGGAACACCGGGGAGCTGTTTTTT.

The chain uses TRBV18 and TRBJ1-1, with D perhaps TRBD1 (6 bases). Germline CDR1 KGHSH, CDR2 LQKENI. V was clipped by 6 bases and J by 3 bases, with 8 bases between them. The CDR3 contains 12 residues. The CDR3 nucleotides read TGTGCCAGCTCTTCAGGGGACACTGAAGCTTTCTTT. Translating it yields CASSSGDTEAFF.

This sequence joins TRBV19 and TRBJ2-3, with 7 positions matching TRBD2. Germline CDR1 and CDR2: LNHDA and SQIVND (reference sequence). Trimming cost V 5 bases and J 0 bases; bases outside gene matches: 5. CDR3 size: 15 residues. CDR3 sequence: CASSLGGVSTDTQYF. CDR3 nucleotide sequence: TGTGCCAGTAGTTTGGGAGGGGTCAGCACAGATACGCAGTATTTT.

The V and J genes are TRBV29-1 and TRBJ1-2; 7 bases agree with TRBD1. This CDR3 has 13 residues. The V segment lost 6 bases and the J segment 0 bases; nucleotides outside the gene matches: 4. Germline lookup yields CDR1 SQVTM and CDR2 ANQGSEA. This CDR3 is CSVRTGANYGYTF. Written as DNA, the CDR3 is TGCAGCGTCCGGACAGGAGCTAACTATGGCTACACCTTC. Variable domain in full (rest from reference TRBV29-1 and TRBJ1-2): SAVISQKPSRDICQRGTSLTIQCQVDSQVTMMFWYRQQPGQSLTLIATANQGSEATYESGFVIDKFPISRPNLTFSTLTVSNMSPEDSSIYLCSVRTGANYGYTFGSGTRLTVV.